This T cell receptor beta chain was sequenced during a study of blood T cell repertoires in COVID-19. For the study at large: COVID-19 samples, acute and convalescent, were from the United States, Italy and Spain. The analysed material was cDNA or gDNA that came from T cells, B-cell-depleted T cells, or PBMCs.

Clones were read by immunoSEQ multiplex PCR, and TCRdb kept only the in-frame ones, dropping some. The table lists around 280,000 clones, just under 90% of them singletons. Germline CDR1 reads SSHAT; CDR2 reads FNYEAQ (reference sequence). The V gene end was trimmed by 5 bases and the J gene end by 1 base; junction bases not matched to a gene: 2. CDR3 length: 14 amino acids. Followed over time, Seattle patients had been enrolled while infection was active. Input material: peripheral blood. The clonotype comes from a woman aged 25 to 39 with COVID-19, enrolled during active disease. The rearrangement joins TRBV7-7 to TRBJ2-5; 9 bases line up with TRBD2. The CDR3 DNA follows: TGTGCCAGCAGCCAGACTAGCGGCCAAGAGACCCAGTACTTC. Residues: CASSQTSGQETQYF.